These T cell receptor beta chains were read from a single sample in a study of blood T cell repertoires in COVID-19. Here immunoSEQ multiplex PCR was the method, and the copy in TCRdb shows in-frame clones only, minus some. There are fewer than 450,000 clones in the sample; over 75% occur only once, and around 1.9% lies in the top ten. The sample taken for sequencing was PBMCs or T cells enriched from blood (not recorded which). The receptors were sampled from a woman in her 40s with acute COVID-19. The CDR3 runs from the conserved cysteine through the conserved F or W.

CDR3,V,J
CASSLFASGGISYNEQFF,TRBV5-1,TRBJ2-1
CSVERGGSYDTEAFF,TRBV29-1,TRBJ1-1
CASSLRSAGGSTDTQYF,TRBV7-9,TRBJ2-3
CASSYSMPGDYGYTF,TRBV6-6,TRBJ1-2
CASSLVLDSRTEAFF,TRBV11-2,TRBJ1-1
CAWSRDSGNTIYF,TRBV30,TRBJ1-3
CASSAQGRNTIYF,TRBV2,TRBJ1-3
CASRTSGGLIHSFTDTQYF,TRBV10-1,TRBJ2-3
CASSPAGGTGELFF,TRBV4-1,TRBJ2-2
CATPGTGEEQYF,TRBV4-2,TRBJ2-7
CASSLGDYEQYF,TRBV11-2,TRBJ2-7
CASSVVPQDTQYF,TRBV9,TRBJ2-3
CASSVSGGQINEQFF,TRBV9,TRBJ2-1
CASSLTMTGSNYGYTF,TRBV7-9,TRBJ1-2
CASTGTGRAYEQYF,TRBV2,TRBJ2-7
CASSPGGTQANYGYTF,TRBV5-4,TRBJ1-2
CASSLDALAGGRTDTQYF,TRBV5-5,TRBJ2-3
CASRDRGTYYYYTF,TRBV19,TRBJ1-2
CASSTTAGDGYTF,TRBV18,TRBJ1-2
CASSGGTGAYEQYF,TRBV5-1,TRBJ2-7
CASSFDSSSYNEQFF,TRBV5-4,TRBJ2-1
CASSPSLASADTQYF,TRBV3-1/TRBV3-2,TRBJ2-3
CASSLSVGLAGGDIQYF,TRBV5-1,TRBJ2-4
CASSLDRGQGVQPQHF,TRBV13,TRBJ1-5
CSASIPLAGGGEQYF,TRBV20-1,TRBJ2-7
CAISESRTANTEAFF,TRBV10-3,TRBJ1-1
CASSQGLAGYYNEQFF,TRBV3-1/TRBV3-2,TRBJ2-1
CASSQVPRGRDTEAFF,TRBV14,TRBJ1-1
CASSVGQGEDEQYF,TRBV27,TRBJ2-7
CASSIDLRRDYGYTF,TRBV19,TRBJ1-2
CSAALTGGNTEAFF,TRBV29-1,TRBJ1-1
CASSESGGRGTEAFF,TRBV6-1,TRBJ1-1
CASRTAYATYGYTF,TRBV11-2,TRBJ1-2
CASSLRGETEAFF,TRBV5-1,TRBJ1-1
CATQPGTGGGQPQHF,TRBV24-1,TRBJ1-5
CASSAYRGSEAFF,TRBV11-2,TRBJ1-1
CASSQITGGGYEQYF,TRBV3-1/TRBV3-2,TRBJ2-7
CASSRDQETQYF,TRBV13,TRBJ2-5
CATSPGTSGETQYF,TRBV24-1,TRBJ2-5
CASSPMNTTDRGRARVENTIYF,TRBV10-1,TRBJ1-3
CASSLGRGGPSYNEQFF,TRBV13,TRBJ2-1
CASSLSAGANTEAFF,TRBV27,TRBJ1-1
CASMRQLNTEAFF,TRBV19,TRBJ1-1
CASSLGTGNQPQHF,TRBV3-1/TRBV3-2,TRBJ1-5
CSVAQGVHMSDEQFF,TRBV29-1,TRBJ2-1
CAWRTGAPRNTEAFF,TRBV30,TRBJ1-1
CASSEAGTFSSYNSPLHF,TRBV6-1,TRBJ1-6
CASSFSSYEQYF,TRBV5-5,TRBJ2-7
CASSGDTRGEKLFF,TRBV27,TRBJ1-4
CASSLGGGGAYNEQFF,TRBV5-1,TRBJ2-1
CASSSSPGIYNEQFF,TRBV7-9,TRBJ2-1
CASSLVALRTSGTPYEQYF,TRBV11-2,TRBJ2-7
CASSSLRGLAGNTIYF,TRBV5-6,TRBJ1-3
CASSIDGGDTGELFF,TRBV19,TRBJ2-2
CASSDRGTDEQYF,TRBV5-1,TRBJ2-7
CASREAVEAFF,TRBV19,TRBJ1-1
CASSQADRGNSPLHF,TRBV14,TRBJ1-6
CASSFWQSYGYTF,TRBV12-3/TRBV12-4,TRBJ1-2